This passage covers 24 T cell receptor beta chains from one sample sequenced in a study of metastatic and nonmetastatic thyroid tumors. TCRdb re-called the PCR reads through MiXCR. Here the sample spans more than 10,000 clones, around 10% being singletons. Patients underwent thyroid surgery, and none had received any treatment before it. Material for sequencing was blood. These receptors all stem from a female donor with papillary thyroid cancer or a benign thyroid nodule (not recorded which). Some clones in this sample may be carry-over from other donors' samples.

There are a few counts of this clone. One base away lies a much larger clone, so this may be a sequencing read error. V usage is TRBV24-1 and J usage is TRBJ1-1; the D is unclear. This CDR3 comprises 13 residues. Germline CDR1 reads KGHDR; CDR2 reads SFDVKD. The CDR3 nucleotides read TGTGCCATCAGTGATCATTCACGCACTGAAGATTTCTTT. This encodes CAISDHSRTEDFF.

This clone has at least ten counts. The chain employs TRBV15 and TRBJ1-1; TRBD1 matches 10 bases. CDR3 length equals 16 residues. CDR1 and CDR2 (germline): LNHNV, YYDKDF (reference sequence). J was trimmed by 0 bases and V by 1 base; bases with no gene match: 2. The CDR3 coding sequence is TGTGCCACCAGCAGAGGGGACAGGGGAATGAACACTGAAGCTTTCTTT. Residues: CATSRGDRGMNTEAFF.

This clone has a count of ten or more. The rearrangement uses TRBV4-1 and TRBJ2-7; D is possibly TRBD1 (6 bases). This CDR3 spans 15 amino acids. The germline CDR1 and CDR2 sequences are MGHRA and YSYEKL. V lost 0 bases, J lost 5 bases, and 14 bases lay in between. CDR3 region: CASSQEGTSGDEQYF. The CDR3 DNA is TGCGCCAGCAGCCAAGAGGGTACCTCAGGGGACGAGCAGTACTTC.

The sample holds many counts of this clone. The chain recombines TRBV20-1 with TRBJ1-2; D perhaps matches TRBD1 (6 bases). CDR1 and CDR2 from the germline V gene are DFQATT and SNEGSKA (reference sequence). The CDR3 length is 13 residues. Trimming stripped 3 bases from V and 6 bases from J, with 14 bases between. CDR3 protein: CSASPPGADGYTF. CDR3 DNA: TGCAGTGCTAGTCCCCCAGGGGCGGATGGCTACACCTTC.

This clone was seen many times. The rearrangement uses TRBV27 and TRBJ1-4, with unresolved D. CDR1 is MNHEY, CDR2 SMNVEV, per germline (reference sequence). The CDR3 runs to 15 residues. V lost 3 bases, J lost 6 bases, and 14 bases lay in between. The CDR3 bases are TGTGCCAGCAGTTTCCGACCGAGCAAGGATGAAAAACTGTTTTTT. Amino acid sequence: CASSFRPSKDEKLFF.

This clone was detected ten times or more. This chain connects TRBV11-1 to TRBJ2-1; D not certain. Trimming left V 2 bases short and J 12 bases short, with 14 bases between. Germline CDR1 and CDR2: SGHAT and FQDESV (reference sequence). The CDR3 extends over 13 amino acids. Here the CDR3 reads CASSLNIETPQFF. DNA of the CDR3: TGTGCCAGCAGCTTAAACATCGAGACTCCGCAGTTCTTC. Combining the CDR3 with reference TRBV11-1 and TRBJ2-1 gives the whole variable domain EAEVAQSPRYKITEKSQAVAFWCDPISGHATLYWYRQILGQGPELLVQFQDESVVDDSQLPKDRFSAERLKGVDSTLKIQPAELGDSAMYLCASSLNIETPQFFGPGTRLTVL.

This clone was seen ten or more times. The chain is built from TRBV6-4 and TRBJ1-2; a possible D gene is TRBD1 (6 bases). The V end lost 0 bases, the J end lost 5 bases, and 10 bases lay between the germline ends. CDR3 size: 14 residues. Germline V gene sequence: CDR1 MRHNA, CDR2 SNTAGT. The CDR3 reads CASSDSRGGYGYTF. The DNA for the CDR3 is TGTGCCAGCAGTGACTCGAGAGGGGGATATGGCTACACCTTC.

At least ten counts were recorded for this clone. The V and J genes are TRBV6-1 and TRBJ1-4; 9 bases align to TRBD1. J was trimmed by 7 bases and V by 6 bases; bases with no gene match: 6. The CDR3 has 14 amino acids. Germline V lookup: CDR1 MNHNS, CDR2 SASEGT. The CDR3 is CASSQTGGGEKLFF. The CDR3 nucleotides read TGTGCCAGCAGCCAGACAGGGGGTGGTGAAAAACTGTTTTTT.

This clone was found a few times. The chain joins TRBV19 to TRBJ1-2; D is possibly TRBD1 (6 bases). The V and J ends lost 4 bases and 7 bases respectively, with 19 bases between them. Germline V gene lookup returns CDR1 LNHDA and CDR2 SQIVND (reference sequence). This CDR3 contains 15 residues. The CDR3 spells CASSTPSGTTIGYTF. In DNA form, the CDR3 reads TGTGCCAGTAGTACCCCCTCCGGGACAACCATTGGCTACACCTTC.

This clone has at least ten counts. V and J are TRBV28 and TRBJ1-5, with 7 bases aligning to TRBD1. Unmatched junction bases numbered 12, after V lost 7 bases and J lost 6 bases. The CDR3 sequence is 15 residues long. The V gene's germline CDR1 is MDHEN and CDR2 SYDVKM. In DNA, the CDR3 is TGTGCCAGCACTTCCCTACAGGGGCTGGGTCAGCCCCAGCATTTT. Translation: CASTSLQGLGQPQHF. The variable domain in full, with the rest retrieved from reference TRBV28 and TRBJ1-5, is DVKVTQSSRYLVKRTGEKVFLECVQDMDHENMFWYRQDPGLGLRLIYFSYDVKMKEKGDIPEGYSVSREKKERFSLILESASTNQTSMYLCASTSLQGLGQPQHFGDGTRLSIL.

This clone was seen repeatedly, ten times or more. This chain uses TRBV4-1 with TRBJ2-7; tentative D call: TRBD2 (6 bases). The V end was cut by 1 base, the J end by 4 bases, with 14 bases between. The germline V gene has CDR1 MGHRA and CDR2 YSYEKL. The CDR3 loop spans 15 amino acids. CDR3 region: CASSQAMGLSYEQYF. The CDR3 region has the DNA TGCGCCAGCAGCCAAGCCATGGGACTTAGTTACGAGCAGTACTTC.

This clone counts as medium-sized. This rearrangement joins TRBV6-1 to TRBJ1-5; TRBD1 matches at 8 bases. CDR1 is MNHNS, CDR2 SASEGT, per germline. The CDR3 is 15 residues long. V was clipped by 6 bases and J by 9 bases; unmatched bases: 13. DNA of the CDR3: TGTGCCAGCAGCCTGGACCACGCAGGGGGCGGGCCCCAGCATTTT. This sequence encodes CASSLDHAGGGPQHF.

Concerning this clone itself: The junction departs from germline at one end; a sequencing error may be responsible. The chain links TRBV15 to TRBJ1-2, with a weak D call TRBD1 (5 bases). This CDR3 has 15 amino acids. Germline loops: CDR1 LNHNV, CDR2 YYDKDF (reference sequence). CDR3 DNA: TGTACCACCAGCTCACAGGTCCTGACTAACTATGGCTACACCTTC. Its protein is CTTSSQVLTNYGYTF. The full variable domain, in which reference TRBV15 and TRBJ1-2 provide the parts outside the CDR3, is DAMVIQNPRYQVTQFGKPVTLSCSQTLNHNVMYWYQQKSSQAPKLLFHYYDKDFNNEADTPDNFQSRRPNTSFCFLDIRSPGLGDTAMYLCTTSSQVLTNYGYTFGSGTRLTVV.

There are many counts of this clone. CDR3 bases: TGTGCCAGTAGTATGGGTGCGGGGGCCGGGGCCAACGTCCTGACTTTC. Translated: CASSMGAGAGANVLTF. The rearrangement uses TRBV19 and TRBJ2-6; D possibly corresponds to TRBD2 (7 bases). Germline CDR1 is LNHDA and CDR2 is SQIVND (reference sequence). This CDR3 has 16 amino acids. Trimming removed 3 bases from V and 4 bases from J, with 13 bases in between.

At least ten counts were recorded for this clone. The rearrangement uses TRBV28 and TRBJ2-5, with 7 bases matching TRBD2. Trimming at V came to 7 bases and at J to 1 base, leaving 3 bases not matched to a gene. This CDR3 spans 13 amino acids. Germline CDR1 MDHEN, CDR2 SYDVKM. The CDR3 sequence is CASTWGGQETQYF. CDR3 in DNA: TGTGCCAGCACTTGGGGGGGCCAAGAGACCCAGTACTTC. Supplemented by reference TRBV28 and TRBJ2-5, the full variable domain reads DVKVTQSSRYLVKRTGEKVFLECVQDMDHENMFWYRQDPGLGLRLIYFSYDVKMKEKGDIPEGYSVSREKKERFSLILESASTNQTSMYLCASTWGGQETQYFGPGTRLLVL.

This clone has a count of ten or more. The chain uses TRBV24-1 and TRBJ2-1, with TRBD2 matching over 14 bases. Unmatched junction bases numbered 5, after V lost 1 base and J lost 7 bases. Per the germline V gene, CDR1 is KGHDR and CDR2 is SFDVKD. CDR3 length: 17 residues. CDR3 in DNA: TGTGCCACCAGTGATTTTACCGGGACTAGCGGGAGTAATGAGCAGTTCTTC. Protein: CATSDFTGTSGSNEQFF.

Many counts were recorded for this clone. The rearrangement uses TRBV12-3 or TRBV12-4 and TRBJ2-1; D perhaps matches TRBD2 (6 bases). Trimming took 5 bases from V and 8 from J, leaving 13 bases between them. CDR3 length: 13 residues. CDR3 protein: CASSKEDYYEQFF. The CDR3, as DNA: TGTGCCAGCAGTAAAGAGGACTATTATGAGCAGTTCTTC.

Ten or more counts support this clone. The chain links TRBV11-2 to TRBJ2-7; D gene unclear. With 0 bases removed from V and 7 bases from J, the gap between germline ends came to 13 bases. The germline V gene encodes CDR1 SGHAT and CDR2 FQNNGV. The CDR3 is 14 amino acids. The CDR3 nucleotides read TGTGCCAGCAGCTTAGAGAGTAGGGCAGCTGAGCAGTACTTC. Amino acids: CASSLESRAAEQYF. Full variable domain (remainder filled in from reference TRBV11-2 and TRBJ2-7): EAGVAQSPRYKIIEKRQSVAFWCNPISGHATLYWYQQILGQGPKLLIQFQNNGVVDDSQLPKDRFSAERLKGVDSTLKIQPAKLEDSAVYLCASSLESRAAEQYFGPGTRLTVT.

This clone was recorded many times. One junction end disagrees with the germline gene, perhaps due to a read error. The chain employs TRBV19 and TRBJ1-1; 8 positions agree with TRBD1. CDR3 length equals 14 residues. Per the germline V gene, CDR1 is LNHDA and CDR2 is SQIVND (reference sequence). The CDR3 DNA reads as TGTGGCAGTAGTATTGGACAGGGGAACACTGAAGCTTTCTTT. Its translation: CGSSIGQGNTEAFF. Full variable domain (rest looked up from reference TRBV19 and TRBJ1-1): DGGITQSPKYLFRKEGQNVTLSCEQNLNHDAMYWYRQDPGQGLRLIYYSQIVNDFQKGDIAEGYSVSREKKESFPLTVTSAQKNPTAFYLCGSSIGQGNTEAFFGQGTRLTVV.

A remark on this clone: Other DNA sequences in this sample translate to the same CDR3. The chain combines TRBV11-2 with TRBJ2-4; TRBD2 matches at 8 bases. Germline assignment: CDR1 SGHAT and CDR2 FQNNGV. V shed 5 bases, J shed 9 bases, and the junction held 9 bases outside the gene matches. The CDR3 totals 14 residues. The CDR3 loop reads CASSQGLVGGIQYF. The CDR3 DNA reads TGTGCCAGCAGCCAGGGACTAGTTGGTGGCATTCAGTACTTC.

At least ten counts were recorded for this clone. This chain connects TRBV18 to TRBJ2-3, with D hard to call. The CDR3 sequence is 15 residues long. Germline-derived CDR1 and CDR2 are KGHSH and LQKENI. Trimming removed 6 bases from V and 5 bases from J, with 18 bases in between. Written as DNA, the CDR3 is TGTGCCAGCTCCGGAAGCGAAGGGTCTGGAGATACGCAGTATTTT. Protein sequence: CASSGSEGSGDTQYF.

The chain links TRBV5-6 to TRBJ2-3; D remains unclear. This CDR3 is built from 12 residues. Trimming left V 0 bases short and J 5 bases short, with 4 bases between. The V gene's germline CDR1 is SGHDT and CDR2 YYEEEE. CDR3 bases: TGTGCCAGCAGCTTGGACGTAGATACGCAGTATTTT. It codes for CASSLDVDTQYF.

This clone is judged medium-sized (0.01 to 0.1%). This rearrangement joins TRBV6-5 to TRBJ2-7, with D possibly being TRBD1 (5 bases). Per the germline V gene, CDR1 is MNHEY and CDR2 is SVGAGI. Trimming removed 0 bases at V and 6 bases at J, with 9 bases between. The CDR3 covers 13 residues. DNA for the CDR3: TGTGCCAGCAGTTACTCCGGACACGCCGAGCAGTACTTC. It specifies CASSYSGHAEQYF.

This clone was counted many times. This chain links TRBV7-9 with TRBJ1-4; 9 bases line up with TRBD1. CDR3 length equals 15 residues. Germline-derived CDR1 and CDR2 are SEHNR and FQNEAQ (reference sequence). V was clipped by 5 bases and J by 8 bases; unmatched bases: 9. CDR3 DNA: TGTGCCAGCAGCCCCCGGGACAGGGCTGACGAAAAACTGTTTTTT. It translates to CASSPRDRADEKLFF.